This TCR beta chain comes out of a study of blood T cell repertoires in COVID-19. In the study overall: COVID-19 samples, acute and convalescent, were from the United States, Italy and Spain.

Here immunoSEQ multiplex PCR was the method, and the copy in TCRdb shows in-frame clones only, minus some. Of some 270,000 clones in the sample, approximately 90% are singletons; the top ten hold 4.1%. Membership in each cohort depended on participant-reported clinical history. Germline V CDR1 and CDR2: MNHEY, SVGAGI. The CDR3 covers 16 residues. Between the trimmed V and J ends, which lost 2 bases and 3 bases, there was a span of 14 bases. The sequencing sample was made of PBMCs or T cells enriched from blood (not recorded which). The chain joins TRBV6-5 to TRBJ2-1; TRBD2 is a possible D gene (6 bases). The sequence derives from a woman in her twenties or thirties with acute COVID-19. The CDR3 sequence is CASSYRPTSLYNEQFF. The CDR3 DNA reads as TGTGCCAGCAGTTACCGCCCGACTAGTCTCTACAATGAGCAGTTCTTC.